These 20 T cell receptor beta chains were sequenced from one sample in a study of blood T cell repertoires in COVID-19. Method: immunoSEQ multiplex PCR; TCRdb's copy keeps in-frame clones and lacks some. The sample yields under 100,000 clones, over 70% seen once. Sequencing was carried out using peripheral blood. The source is a man at least 80 years old with active or convalescent COVID-19.

J is TRBJ2-5 and V is TRBV27, with 9 bases that match TRBD2. The CDR3 is made up of 16 amino acids. V gave up 5 bases and J gave up 5 bases; unmatched junction bases: 12. Germline V gives CDR1 MNHEY, CDR2 SMNVEV (reference sequence). CDR3 bases: TGTGCCAGCAGTGGAGTTAGCGGGGGCTCATGGGAGACCCAGTACTTC. Its protein product is CASSGVSGGSWETQYF.

The chain joins TRBV19 to TRBJ1-3; D might be TRBD1 (6 bases). The CDR3 is made up of 15 amino acids. The V gene lost 2 bases and the J gene lost 0 bases, with 8 bases spanning the gap. Germline CDR1 LNHDA, CDR2 SQIVND (reference sequence). The CDR3 nucleotides are TGTGCCAGTAGTATACTGACAGGCTCTGGAAACACCATATATTTT. Its protein is CASSILTGSGNTIYF.

The chain combines TRBV18 with TRBJ2-7; 8 bases are shared with TRBD1. CDR1 KGHSH and CDR2 LQKENI come from the germline V gene. J was trimmed by 3 bases and V by 1 base; bases with no gene match: 8. The CDR3 runs to 16 residues. CDR3 amino acids: CASSPRRRTGIYEQYF. The CDR3 DNA sequence: TGTGCCAGCTCACCACGCCGACGGACAGGGATCTACGAGCAGTACTTC.

This chain uses TRBV18 with TRBJ1-5, with 11 positions matching TRBD1. With V trimmed by 3 bases and J by 2 bases, 6 bases remained unmatched. CDR1 KGHSH and CDR2 LQKENI come from the germline V gene. This CDR3 spans 17 amino acids. CDR3 region: CASSPTSGQGGNQPQHF. The CDR3, as DNA: TGTGCCAGCTCACCCACCTCGGGACAGGGGGGCAATCAGCCCCAGCATTTT.

This rearrangement joins TRBV4-1 to TRBJ1-5; TRBD1 agrees at 7 bases. J lost 5 bases, V lost 1 base, and 5 bases had no gene match. The CDR3 is 15 residues long. Germline V lookup: CDR1 MGHRA, CDR2 YSYEKL. CDR3 sequence (DNA): TGCGCCAGCAGCCAAGGGGCCGACAGGGATCAGCCCCAGCATTTT. This sequence encodes CASSQGADRDQPQHF.

The V gene is TRBV5-5, the J gene TRBJ1-5; D ambiguous. The CDR3 spans 12 residues. Looked up from germline, CDR1 is SGHKS and CDR2 is YYEKEE (reference sequence). V was trimmed by 4 bases and J by 6 bases, leaving 8 bases between them. CDR3 sequence reads: CASSPGSQPQHF. In nucleotides, the CDR3 is TGTGCCAGCAGCCCCGGGAGTCAGCCCCAGCATTTT. Using reference TRBV5-5 and TRBJ1-5 for the parts outside the CDR3, the full variable domain is DAGVTQSPTHLIKTRGQQVTLRCSPISGHKSVSWYQQVLGQGPQFIFQYYEKEERGRGNFPDRFSARQFPNYSSELNVNALLLGDSALYLCASSPGSQPQHFGDGTRLSIL.

The V and J genes are TRBV10-3 and TRBJ1-5; D uncertain. Germline CDR1 and CDR2: ENHRY and SYGVKD. The CDR3 loop spans 14 amino acids. Deletions cut 2 bases from V and 5 bases from J, with 10 bases between. CDR3 DNA: TGTGCCATCAGTGAGATGGCAGGCGATCAGCCCCAGCATTTT. Its protein is CAISEMAGDQPQHF.

This CDR3 reads CASSDSGQPTGELFF. As DNA, the CDR3 is TGTGCCAGCAGTGACTCGGGACAACCCACCGGGGAGCTGTTTTTT. V and J are TRBV6-4 and TRBJ2-2; D may be TRBD1 (6 bases). V lost 0 bases and J lost 4, with 9 bases in between. This CDR3 region has 15 residues. Germline assignment: CDR1 MRHNA and CDR2 SNTAGT.

The CDR3 nucleotides are TGTGCCAGCAGCCAGTTAACAGGGGGCCCTTACACCTTC. It encodes CASSQLTGGPYTF. The rearrangement links TRBV5-4 to TRBJ1-2; TRBD1 aligns across 9 bases. This CDR3 is 13 amino acids long. J gave up 11 bases and V 4 bases, and 9 bases lay outside the gene matches. Germline CDR1 is SGHNT and CDR2 is YYREEE (reference sequence).

The J gene is TRBJ2-7, the V gene TRBV29-1; 8 positions match TRBD1. V shed 4 bases and J 3 bases; nucleotides not matched to a gene: 5. CDR1 and CDR2 from the germline V gene are SQVTM and ANQGSEA. The length of the CDR3 is 13 residues. The CDR3 DNA sequence: TGCAGCGTTGGGCGTGGACAGGGCTACGAGCAGTACTTC. It encodes CSVGRGQGYEQYF.

The chain couples TRBV19 to TRBJ1-4; possibly TRBD1 for D (5 bases). V was clipped by 3 bases and J by 8 bases, with 22 bases between them. CDR1 is LNHDA, CDR2 SQIVND, per germline (reference sequence). The CDR3 length is 17 residues. Here the CDR3 DNA reads TGTGCCAGTAGTATCCAAGACCTGACAGCGGGAGGGGAAAAACTGTTTTTT. Protein sequence: CASSIQDLTAGGEKLFF. Based on the CDR3 plus reference TRBV19 and TRBJ1-4, the full variable domain is DGGITQSPKYLFRKEGQNVTLSCEQNLNHDAMYWYRQDPGQGLRLIYYSQIVNDFQKGDIAEGYSVSREKKESFPLTVTSAQKNPTAFYLCASSIQDLTAGGEKLFFGSGTQLSVL.

This chain uses TRBV5-8 with TRBJ1-1; a possible D gene is TRBD1 (5 bases). Germline loops: CDR1 SGHTS, CDR2 YDEGEE. CDR3 length equals 14 residues. V shed 0 bases and J shed 4 bases, with 10 bases lying between them. CDR3 DNA sequence: TGTGCCAGCAGCTTGGATAGGGGCAGCACTGAAGCTTTCTTT. It yields the protein CASSLDRGSTEAFF.

The V gene is TRBV7-2, the J gene TRBJ1-2; D possibly corresponds to TRBD1 (5 bases). V was trimmed by 5 bases and J by 3 bases, leaving 16 bases between them. Germline-derived CDR1 and CDR2 are SGHTA and FQGNSA. This CDR3 has 15 residues. This CDR3 reads CASSPGRAYDYGYTF. For the CDR3, the DNA is TGTGCCAGCAGCCCGGGCAGGGCGTACGACTATGGCTACACCTTC.

J is TRBJ1-2 and V is TRBV6-2 or TRBV6-3, with a possible D match to TRBD1 (5 bases). This CDR3 has 13 residues. The V gene lost 5 bases and the J gene lost 4 bases, with 11 bases spanning the gap. The germline V gene has CDR1 MNHEY and CDR2 SVGEGT. This CDR3 is CASSQQAPYGYTF. The CDR3 bases are TGTGCCAGCAGTCAACAGGCCCCCTATGGCTACACCTTC.

J is TRBJ2-7 and V is TRBV7-6; possibly TRBD1 for D (6 bases). Per the germline V gene, CDR1 is SGHVS and CDR2 is FNYEAQ. Deletions cut 5 bases from V and 1 base from J, with 15 bases between. The CDR3 loop spans 15 amino acids. The CDR3 protein is CASSPRAGTSYEQYF. The CDR3 DNA is TGTGCCAGCAGCCCCCGTGCAGGGACATCCTACGAGCAGTACTTC.

The chain links TRBV3-1 (or the pseudogene TRBV3-2) to TRBJ1-1; the D is unclear. Between the trimmed V and J ends, which lost 8 bases and 2 bases, there was a span of 9 bases. Germline lookup yields CDR1 LGHDT and CDR2 YNNKEL (reference sequence). The CDR3 consists of 12 residues. The CDR3 loop reads CASSATNTEAFF. The CDR3 nucleotides are TGTGCCAGCTCAGCGACCAACACTGAAGCTTTCTTT.

This clone was seen a few times. V and J are TRBV6-2 or TRBV6-3 and TRBJ2-3, with TRBD1 identical over 7 bases. V shed 2 bases and J 5 bases; nucleotides not matched to a gene: 22. Germline CDR1 is MNHEY and CDR2 is SVGEGT. The CDR3 totals 20 residues. Here the CDR3 reads CASSYVQGKGRDYYVDTQYF. The CDR3, as DNA: TGTGCCAGCAGTTACGTACAGGGGAAGGGTCGGGATTATTACGTAGATACGCAGTATTTT.

The J gene is TRBJ1-4, the V gene TRBV18; the D is unclear. Between the trimmed V and J ends, which lost 3 bases and 0 bases, there was a span of 11 bases. The CDR3 spans 16 residues. Germline CDR1 reads KGHSH; CDR2 reads LQKENI. This CDR3 is CASSPQRITTNEKLFF. In DNA, the CDR3 is TGTGCCAGCTCACCGCAGCGAATCACAACTAATGAAAAACTGTTTTTT.

The V call is TRBV10-3, the J call TRBJ2-3; 7 bases agree with TRBD2. Unmatched junction bases numbered 0, after V lost 6 bases and J lost 3 bases. In germline, CDR1 is ENHRY, CDR2 SYGVKD. CDR3 length: 12 residues. CDR3 sequence reads: CAIRGGTDTQYF. In DNA, the CDR3 is TGTGCCATCAGGGGAGGGACAGATACGCAGTATTTT.

The rearrangement joins TRBV28 to TRBJ2-2, with TRBD1 matching 7 bases. V lost 5 bases, J lost 6 bases, and 18 bases stayed unmatched. Germline V CDR1 and CDR2: MDHEN, SYDVKM. The CDR3 consists of 18 residues. The CDR3 loop is CASSLAAGQGVRAGELFF. The CDR3 DNA sequence: TGTGCCAGCAGTCTGGCGGCTGGGCAGGGGGTGAGGGCCGGGGAGCTGTTTTTT.